This T cell receptor beta chain was found in a study of T cells after posttransplantation cyclophosphamide. General study results and limits: After PTCy, TRB diversity resembled that of CNI/methotrexate controls. Later blood repertoires were often dominated by clones from the donor CD8+ memory compartment. TRB overlap between skin or GI tissue T cells and blood was limited.

This clone was found many times. Its antigen is currently unknown. Here immunoSEQ multiplex PCR was the method, and the copy in TCRdb shows in-frame clones only, minus some. The sample presents around 35,000 clones, none singletons. V lost 5 bases to trimming and J lost 4 bases, with 9 bases between them. CDR1 and CDR2 (germline): SGHTA, FQGNSA. The CDR3 spans 13 residues. The sequence derives from a woman between 50 and 59 years old in good health and a related stem cell transplant donor. V and J are TRBV7-2 and TRBJ1-5; no firm D call. The source material was PBMCs. The DNA for the CDR3 is TGTGCCAGCAGCAAGATACAGAATCAGCCCCAGCATTTT. Translation gives CASSKIQNQPQHF.